These 26 T cell receptor beta chains originate from one sample sequenced in a study of T cell repertoires in cytomegalovirus infection. In TCRdb, the reads were re-called with MiXCR into one record per CDR3 protein. The profile shows 500,000 or so distinct CDR3 sequences, 15% to 20% of them singletons. Sequenced sample: CD8+ T cells from PBMCs. Receptors originate from a human donor in good health (CMV status not recorded). Some clones in this sample may be carry-over from other donors' samples.

This clonotype was seen more than once but under ten times. The chain uses TRBV5-1 and TRBJ1-2, with D perhaps TRBD1 (6 bases). V lost 4 bases to trimming and J lost 6 bases, with 13 bases between them. Germline-derived CDR1 and CDR2 are SGHRS and YFSETQ. The CDR3 length is 13 residues. CDR3 sequence: CASSLDRNHGYTF. The CDR3 DNA reads as TGCGCCAGCAGCCTCGACAGGAACCATGGCTACACCTTC. Looking up the rest from reference TRBV5-1 and TRBJ1-2 gives the full variable domain: KAGVTQTPRYLIKTRGQQVTLSCSPISGHRSVSWYQQTPGQGLQFLFEYFSETQRNKGNFPGRFSGRQFSNSRSEMNVSTLELGDSALYLCASSLDRNHGYTFGSGTRLTVV.

The CDR3 DNA follows: TGTGCCAGCAGTAGGGGGGGGGCAGCAGAGACCCAGTACTTC. Its protein product is CASSRGGAAETQYF. The chain combines TRBV12-3 or TRBV12-4 with TRBJ2-5, with a tentative D call TRBD2 (7 bases). CDR3 length equals 14 residues. Trimming pared 5 bases from V and 4 bases from J, leaving 14 bases between.

The table lists this clonotype with many counts. The chain uses TRBV10-3 and TRBJ1-1; no clear D gene. The CDR3 has 14 residues. Per germline, CDR1 ENHRY and CDR2 SYGVKD. V gave up 5 bases and J gave up 1 base, with 11 bases separating them. The CDR3 protein is CAISSDLKNTEAFF. The DNA for the CDR3 is TGTGCCATCAGTTCAGACCTGAAGAACACTGAAGCTTTCTTT.

This clonotype was observed many times. The genes are TRBV7-2 and TRBJ1-3, with a possible D match to TRBD1 (6 bases). Trimming stripped 3 bases from V and 0 bases from J, with 9 bases between. CDR3 length: 15 amino acids. Germline CDR1 and CDR2: SGHTA and FQGNSA. In DNA form, the CDR3 reads TGTGCCAGCAGCTTGGACAGCCTCTCTGGAAACACCATATATTTT. As protein: CASSLDSLSGNTIYF.

This clonotype showed up many times. This chain uses TRBV5-1 with TRBJ1-4; 9 positions match TRBD1. The CDR3 is made up of 13 amino acids. Germline values: CDR1 SGHRS, CDR2 YFSETQ. The V gene end was trimmed by 3 bases and the J gene end by 12 bases; junction bases not matched to a gene: 6. This CDR3 reads CASSSGQGGELFF. DNA of the CDR3: TGCGCCAGCAGCTCGGGACAGGGAGGGGAACTGTTTTTT.

This clonotype was picked up many times. The rearrangement uses TRBV5-6 and TRBJ2-1; 7 nucleotides match TRBD2. V dropped 5 bases and J dropped 4; count of bases not matched to a gene: 18. This CDR3 has 18 amino acids. CDR1 and CDR2 (germline): SGHDT, YYEEEE. CDR3 in DNA: TGTGCCAGCAGGCGGGCCCGGCCTAGCGGTGAAAGATACAATGAGCAGTTCTTC. Its protein product is CASRRARPSGERYNEQFF. The variable domain in full, with the rest retrieved from reference TRBV5-6 and TRBJ2-1, is DAGVTQSPTHLIKTRGQQVTLRCSPKSGHDTVSWYQQALGQGPQFIFQYYEEEERQRGNFPDRFSGHQFPNYSSELNVNALLLGDSALYLCASRRARPSGERYNEQFFGPGTRLTVL.

This clonotype was observed many times. This rearrangement joins TRBV27 to TRBJ2-2; D is ambiguous. The CDR3 has 12 residues. Trimming cost V 6 bases and J 6 bases, with 8 bases left between them. The V gene's germline CDR1 is MNHEY and CDR2 SMNVEV (reference sequence). CDR3 in amino acids: CASSLSSGELFF. For the CDR3, the DNA is TGTGCCAGCAGCTTAAGTTCCGGGGAGCTGTTTTTT.

This rearrangement joins TRBV4-2 to TRBJ2-2; maybe TRBD1 (5 bases). CDR1 and CDR2 (germline): LGHNA, YNFKEQ. Trimming pared 0 bases from V and 7 bases from J, leaving 12 bases between. The CDR3 totals 15 residues. The CDR3 DNA follows: TGTGCCAGCAGCCAAGATGGGGCCTCACGCGGGGAGCTGTTTTTT. Its protein product is CASSQDGASRGELFF.

This clonotype was seen a handful of times. The genes are TRBV19 and TRBJ2-5, with a possible D match to TRBD1 (7 bases). Per the germline V gene, CDR1 is LNHDA and CDR2 is SQIVND (reference sequence). The V and J ends lost 6 bases and 1 base respectively, with 15 bases between them. CDR3 length equals 15 residues. The CDR3 DNA is TGTGCCAGTAGCCCGGGGCGGGACAGCCAAGAGACCCAGTACTTC. This translates into CASSPGRDSQETQYF.

This chain links TRBV4-1 with TRBJ2-7, with D uncertain. The CDR3 spans 15 residues. The germline V and J ends were trimmed by 3 bases and 4 bases, with 16 bases remaining between them. CDR1 and CDR2 (germline): MGHRA, YSYEKL. For the CDR3, the DNA is TGCGCCAGCAGCCATGAGCCAGTCGCGACGTACGAGCAGTACTTC. Translation: CASSHEPVATYEQYF.

This clonotype was recorded at least ten times. V and J are TRBV4-1 and TRBJ2-1; D call uncertain. The CDR3 runs to 14 residues. CDR1 is MGHRA and CDR2 is YSYEKL in the germline V gene. V lost 1 base and J 10 bases, leaving 14 bases between the germline ends. The CDR3 region has the DNA TGCGCCAGCAGCCAAGGTAGACTCTCAGGAGAGCAGTTCTTC. It translates to CASSQGRLSGEQFF.

As for this clonotype: This sequence may be a read error, since a much larger clone differs from it by one base. V and J are TRBV10-3 and TRBJ1-3; D might be TRBD1 (5 bases). CDR3 size: 15 residues. Germline CDR1 and CDR2: ENHRY and SYGVKD. The CDR3 DNA is TGTGCCATCAGTGCGGTCAGGGAGGTCGGAAACGCCATATATTTT. This translates into CAISAVREVGNAIYF.

This clonotype was found many times. This sequence joins TRBV2 and TRBJ1-2; 12 bases are a match to TRBD1. V lost 4 bases to trimming and J lost 8 bases; unmatched junction nucleotides: 2. Germline CDR1 and CDR2: SNHLY and FYNNEI. CDR3 length: 13 residues. Here the CDR3 DNA reads TGTGCCAGCAGTGGGGACAGGGGGCACGGCTACACCTTC. Translated, it gives CASSGDRGHGYTF.

In this sample, this clonotype turned up a few times. The rearrangement joins TRBV2 to TRBJ2-3; 10 nucleotides agree with TRBD1. V gave up 4 bases and J gave up 0 bases; unmatched junction bases: 1. Per germline, CDR1 SNHLY and CDR2 FYNNEI. CDR3 size: 15 residues. The CDR3 loop is CASSGTGGSTDTQYF. CDR3 bases: TGTGCCAGCAGTGGGACAGGGGGTAGCACAGATACGCAGTATTTT. The full variable domain, with the rest looked up from reference TRBV2 and TRBJ2-3, is EPEVTQTPSHQVTQMGQEVILRCVPISNHLYFYWYRQILGQKVEFLVSFYNNEISEKSEIFDDQFSVERPDGSNFTLKIRSTKLEDSAMYFCASSGTGGSTDTQYFGPGTRLTVL.

This rearrangement joins TRBV4-1 to TRBJ2-3, with 11 bases identical to TRBD2. CDR1 is MGHRA, CDR2 YSYEKL, per germline. This CDR3 is built from 14 residues. Trimming at V came to 5 bases and at J to 5 bases, leaving 3 bases not matched to a gene. As DNA, the CDR3 is TGCGCCAGCAGCTCTAGCGGGGGGAAAGATACGCAGTATTTT. Translated: CASSSSGGKDTQYF.

This clonotype was observed once. J is TRBJ2-2 and V is TRBV20-1; TRBD2 is a possible D gene (5 bases). CDR1 and CDR2 from the germline V gene are DFQATT and SNEGSKA (reference sequence). The CDR3 runs 13 residues. V was clipped by 5 bases and J by 6 bases, with 13 bases between them. In nucleotides, the CDR3 is TGCAGTGCTGAGGGCGTTTTTGCCGGGGAGCTGTTTTTT. Translated: CSAEGVFAGELFF.

Points on this clonotype: Because the CDR3's place on the DNA is in doubt, the DNA is left out and the CDR3 is given as listed by TCRdb. V gene TRBV11-2 combines with J gene TRBJ1-6; TRBD1 is the table's D call and was not checked against the DNA. The germline gives CDR1 SGHAT, CDR2 FQNNGV. The length of the CDR3 is 15 amino acids, counting both ends. This CDR3 reads CASSPWGQGAAPRHF.

The chain employs TRBV9 and TRBJ1-2; D may be TRBD1 (6 bases). Per the germline V gene, CDR1 is SGDLS and CDR2 is YYNGEE. Trimming left V 0 bases short and J 5 bases short, with 8 bases between. This CDR3 comprises 13 residues. The CDR3 coding sequence is TGTGCCAGCAGCGTAGCAAGGGGGTATGGCTACACCTTC. Translated: CASSVARGYGYTF.

This clonotype has a single count. The V gene is TRBV6-6, the J gene TRBJ2-7; the D gene is possibly TRBD2 (6 bases). The length of the CDR3 is 13 residues. Germline V lookup: CDR1 MNHNY, CDR2 SVGAGI (reference sequence). The germline V and J ends were trimmed by 8 bases and 5 bases, with 16 bases remaining between them. The CDR3 DNA is TGTGCCAGCGAGACTTGGGGGGTGGACGAGCAGTACTTC. Amino acids: CASETWGVDEQYF.

The chain has TRBV28 and TRBJ2-1, with TRBD2 matching 8 bases. J gave up 8 bases and V 3 bases, and 6 bases lay outside the gene matches. The CDR3 runs to 14 residues. Germline assignment: CDR1 MDHEN and CDR2 SYDVKM. The CDR3 nucleotides are TGTGCCAGCAGTTTCGGGCGGGAGGCTTATGAGCAGTTCTTC. The encoded protein is CASSFGREAYEQFF.

This clonotype was counted ten times or more. The chain has TRBV7-8 and TRBJ2-7; D not certain. The CDR3 runs to 14 residues. Germline assignment: CDR1 SGHVS and CDR2 FQNEAQ. V was shortened by 1 base and J by 1 base, with 8 bases between the two germline ends. The CDR3 DNA follows: TGTGCCAGCAGCTTAGACGGCGGTTCCTACGAGCAGTACTTC. This codes for CASSLDGGSYEQYF.

This clonotype has ten or more counts. This chain links TRBV19 with TRBJ2-1, with D possibly being TRBD2 (5 bases). CDR3 length: 15 residues. Trimming removed 1 base from V and 5 bases from J, with 12 bases in between. Germline V CDR1 and CDR2: LNHDA, SQIVND (reference sequence). The CDR3 protein is CASSIGGSGNNEQFF. CDR3 coding DNA: TGTGCCAGTAGTATAGGCGGGTCTGGAAACAATGAGCAGTTCTTC.

Comment on this clonotype: This may be a read error, as it is one base from a much larger clone. The chain couples TRBV6-2 or TRBV6-3 to TRBJ2-2; TRBD2 matches 10 bases. This CDR3 spans 19 amino acids. CDR1 is MNHEY, CDR2 SVGEGT, per germline. Here the CDR3 DNA reads TGTGCCAGCAGTTACTCCCCCCTAGCGGGGGTTATGAACACCGGGGTGCTGTTTTTT. It yields the protein CASSYSPLAGVMNTGVLFF.

Ten or more counts support this clonotype. The chain employs TRBV19 and TRBJ1-1; D is unresolved. The V gene's germline CDR1 is LNHDA and CDR2 SQIVND (reference sequence). The V and J ends lost 0 bases and 4 bases respectively, with 12 bases between them. The CDR3 is made up of 15 amino acids. The CDR3 DNA is TGTGCCAGTAGTATAGAGGAGGGTTTGCGCACTGAAGCTTTCTTT. Protein product: CASSIEEGLRTEAFF. Based on the CDR3 plus reference TRBV19 and TRBJ1-1, the full variable domain is DGGITQSPKYLFRKEGQNVTLSCEQNLNHDAMYWYRQDPGQGLRLIYYSQIVNDFQKGDIAEGYSVSREKKESFPLTVTSAQKNPTAFYLCASSIEEGLRTEAFFGQGTRLTVV.

This clonotype was seen more than once but under ten times. This chain uses TRBV6-2 or TRBV6-3 with TRBJ2-1, with 15 bases matching TRBD2. Germline V lookup: CDR1 MNHEY, CDR2 SVGEGT. The CDR3 loop spans 17 amino acids. Unmatched junction bases numbered 12, after V lost 5 bases and J lost 10 bases. The CDR3 sequence: CASSAPGLAGGKGEQFF. In DNA, the CDR3 is TGTGCCAGCAGTGCACCGGGACTAGCGGGGGGCAAGGGGGAGCAGTTCTTC.

The V call is TRBV7-6, the J call TRBJ2-3, with 7 bases that match TRBD2. Germline CDR1 SGHVS, CDR2 FNYEAQ. The CDR3 covers 17 residues. With 5 bases clipped from V and 3 bases from J, the junction kept 14 bases outside the gene matches. The CDR3 bases are TGTGCCAGCAGCCCCCACTCCTGGGGGGGAAGGACAGATACGCAGTATTTT. It translates to CASSPHSWGGRTDTQYF.